The T cell receptor (beta chain) under discussion was sequenced for a study of blood T cell repertoires in COVID-19. As originally analysed: Estimation of nucleated cell counts relied on the amplification of reference gene primers. The assay was immunoSEQ multiplex PCR, and TCRdb's table has in-frame clones only and misses some. V, J and clone size are those of that table, while D and trimming were read from the DNA. The table records 100,000 to 150,000 clones, about 70% of them present only once. The sample consisted of peripheral blood. This receptor was identified in a woman in her 70s with acute or convalescent COVID-19.

CDR3: CATSDFTTNTDTQYF. The CDR3 DNA sequence: TGTGCCACCAGTGATTTTACTACGAACACAGATACGCAGTATTTT. V and J are TRBV24-1 and TRBJ2-3; the D is unclear. With 1 base removed from V and 2 bases from J, the gap between germline ends came to 9 bases. Germline V lookup: CDR1 KGHDR, CDR2 SFDVKD. The CDR3 runs to 15 residues.